The entry that follows covers one T cell receptor beta chain sequence. Its antigen is not known. Within the sample, other DNA sequences also encode this same CDR3. Trimming took 3 bases from V and 2 from J; bases not matched to a gene: 0. Germline V gene lookup returns CDR1 SNHLY and CDR2 FYNNEI. The CDR3 runs to 13 residues. The record originates from a study of cytomegalovirus exposure and HLA in healthy donors. For the study at large: It was reported in a later analysis that the same platform had been used for the 120 validation repertoires as for the 550 to 750 first-cohort repertoires.

Study-level results: Altogether, 150 to 200 TCR beta chains were recorded as cytomegalovirus-associated.

Method: immunoSEQ multiplex PCR; TCRdb's copy keeps in-frame clones and lacks some. The sample lists some 140,000 clones, around 80% seen once, with roughly 27% in the top ten. The rearrangement joins TRBV2 to TRBJ1-2; 7 bases agree with TRBD1. Source material: PBMCs. The TCR originated in a man aged 25 to 45 in good health and CMV-seropositive. The CDR3 loop is CASSETGNYGYTF. Written as DNA, the CDR3 is TGTGCCAGCAGTGAGACAGGGAACTATGGCTACACCTTC.